This T cell receptor beta chain was found in a study of T cell repertoires in cytomegalovirus infection. Across the study: CMV infection and matching HLA type were both indicated by public TCR beta signatures.

Study observations and caveats: CMV-specific TCR beta clonotypes restricted by HLA-C dominated the ex vivo response.

To note about this clonotype: Its antigen is not identified.

TCRdb re-analysed the reads in MiXCR, keeping a single row per CDR3 protein. The table has roughly 990,000 distinct CDR3 sequences, 30% to 40% seen once. The sequence was collected from a human donor in good health (CMV status not recorded). Some clones in this sample may be carry-over from other donors' samples. The sample in question was cultured CD8+ T cells from PBMCs, obtained from culture after CMV antigen stimulation.

CDR3 DNA sequence: TGTGCCAGCAGTAAGCATGCCGACAGGAACTATGGCTACACCTTC. It codes for CASSKHADRNYGYTF. This sequence joins TRBV6-8 and TRBJ1-2; a weak D match, TRBD1 (6 bases). Trimming shortened V by 5 bases and J by 2 bases, and 15 bases separated the two germline ends. The CDR3 sequence is 15 residues long. Germline V gives CDR1 MNHGY, CDR2 SAAAGT.